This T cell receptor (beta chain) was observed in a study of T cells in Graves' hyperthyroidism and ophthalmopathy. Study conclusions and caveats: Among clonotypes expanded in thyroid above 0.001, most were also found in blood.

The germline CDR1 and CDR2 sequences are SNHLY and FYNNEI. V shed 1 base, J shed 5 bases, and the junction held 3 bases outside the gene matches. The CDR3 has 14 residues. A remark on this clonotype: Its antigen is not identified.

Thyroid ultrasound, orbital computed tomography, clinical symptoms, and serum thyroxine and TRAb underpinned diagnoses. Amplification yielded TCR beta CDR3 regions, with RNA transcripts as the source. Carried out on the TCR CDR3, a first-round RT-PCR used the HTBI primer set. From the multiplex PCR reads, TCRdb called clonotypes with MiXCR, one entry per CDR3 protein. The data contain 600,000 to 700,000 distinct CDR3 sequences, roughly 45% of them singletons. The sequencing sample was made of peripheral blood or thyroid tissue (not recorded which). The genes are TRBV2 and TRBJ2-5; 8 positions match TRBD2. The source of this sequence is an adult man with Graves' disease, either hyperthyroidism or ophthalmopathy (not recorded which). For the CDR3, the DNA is TGTGCCAGCAGTGAAGTCGGCGGGAGGGAGACCCAGTACTTC. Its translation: CASSEVGGRETQYF.